A single sample gave rise to the 28 T cell receptor beta chains below, sequenced in a study of blood T cell repertoires in COVID-19. Only in-frame clones appear in the TCRdb table, and some are missing; sequencing was by immunoSEQ multiplex PCR. This table holds fewer than 450,000 clones, about 90% found once. Sequenced material: PBMCs or T cells enriched from blood (not recorded which). The receptors shown here come from a woman aged 30 to 39 who had recovered from COVID-19.

V gene TRBV9 combines with J gene TRBJ2-1; TRBD1 agrees at 7 bases. CDR1 is SGDLS and CDR2 is YYNGEE in the germline V gene. The CDR3 totals 16 residues. J was trimmed by 0 bases and V by 3 bases; bases with no gene match: 6. The CDR3 sequence is CASSDPQGSSYNEQFF. The CDR3, as DNA: TGTGCCAGCAGCGATCCACAGGGGAGCTCCTACAATGAGCAGTTCTTC.

The V call is TRBV6-5, the J call TRBJ2-3; D is uncertain. CDR1 and CDR2 from the germline V gene are MNHEY and SVGAGI. The CDR3 covers 13 residues. V was pared by 2 bases and J by 2 bases, with 5 bases between. Here the CDR3 reads CASSYQITDTQYF. The DNA for the CDR3 is TGTGCCAGCAGTTACCAAATCACAGATACGCAGTATTTT.

The J gene is TRBJ1-2, the V gene TRBV19; TRBD1 might be the D (5 bases). The CDR3 length is 13 residues. Trimming left V 1 base short and J 4 bases short, with 7 bases between. Germline loops: CDR1 LNHDA, CDR2 SQIVND (reference sequence). CDR3 nucleotide sequence: TGTGCCAGTAGTATAGCAGGGCCCTATGGCTACACCTTC. Residues: CASSIAGPYGYTF.

The gene calls are TRBV5-1 and TRBJ2-7; 10 nucleotides agree with TRBD1. The germline V gene encodes CDR1 SGHRS and CDR2 YFSETQ. V was clipped by 6 bases and J by 7 bases; unmatched bases: 10. This CDR3 spans 14 amino acids. CDR3 nucleotides: TGCGCCAGCACCCCCGGGACAGGGGTCGAAGAGCAGTACTTC. It translates to CASTPGTGVEEQYF.

The CDR3 sequence is CASRPSTGAYNQPQHF. As DNA, the CDR3 is TGTGCCAGCAGACCTTCGACAGGGGCTTACAATCAGCCCCAGCATTTT. The rearrangement joins TRBV28 to TRBJ1-5; 8 bases are shared with TRBD1. The CDR3 has 16 residues. CDR1 is MDHEN, CDR2 SYDVKM, per germline. J was trimmed by 3 bases and V by 6 bases; bases with no gene match: 10.

V and J are TRBV6-5 and TRBJ2-7; D possibly corresponds to TRBD2 (6 bases). V lost 9 bases and J 3 bases, leaving 18 bases between the germline ends. The CDR3 covers 14 residues. The germline CDR1 and CDR2 sequences are MNHEY and SVGAGI. The CDR3, as DNA: TGTGCCAGTACTATGGGACTCGGGGGCTACGAGCAGTACTTC. Protein product: CASTMGLGGYEQYF.

The chain has TRBV3-1 (or the pseudogene TRBV3-2) and TRBJ1-5; the match to TRBD1 covers 9 bases. This CDR3 comprises 15 residues. The germline CDR1 and CDR2 sequences are LGHDT and YNNKEL (reference sequence). J lost 3 bases, V lost 4 bases, and 4 bases had no gene match. CDR3 residues: CASSRGTGLNQPQHF. The CDR3 nucleotides are TGTGCCAGCAGCCGAGGGACAGGGCTCAATCAGCCCCAGCATTTT.

This chain links TRBV4-1 with TRBJ2-1; 11 bases are shared with TRBD1. From germline, CDR1 is MGHRA and CDR2 YSYEKL. This CDR3 is built from 15 residues. V gave up 1 base and J gave up 6 bases; unmatched junction bases: 2. The CDR3 reads CASSQGTGGINEQFF. CDR3 bases: TGCGCCAGCAGCCAAGGGACAGGGGGCATCAATGAGCAGTTCTTC.

V gene TRBV3-1 (or the pseudogene TRBV3-2) combines with J gene TRBJ1-1, with D maybe TRBD1 (6 bases). Trimming shortened V by 2 bases and J by 7 bases, and 23 bases separated the two germline ends. CDR3 length: 17 amino acids. Germline CDR1 is LGHDT and CDR2 is YNNKEL (reference sequence). CDR3 bases: TGTGCCAGCAGCCAAACCATTGACGGGTTGGGGGCGGGTGAAGCTTTCTTT. The encoded protein is CASSQTIDGLGAGEAFF.

The chain employs TRBV27 and TRBJ1-5; 9 bases fit TRBD1. Germline CDR1 reads MNHEY; CDR2 reads SMNVEV (reference sequence). The junction had 3 bases not matched to a gene; V was cut back by 10 bases and J by 5 bases. The CDR3 has 12 amino acids. The CDR3, as DNA: TGTGCCACCCGACAGGGGGATCAGCCCCAGCATTTT. Translated: CATRQGDQPQHF.

This rearrangement joins TRBV30 to TRBJ1-1; 7 bases match TRBD1. With V trimmed by 5 bases and J by 0 bases, 9 bases remained unmatched. This CDR3 is built from 15 residues. Germline loops: CDR1 GTSNPN, CDR2 SVGIG (reference sequence). The CDR3 sequence: CAWEKGQTMNTEAFF. CDR3 nucleotide sequence: TGTGCCTGGGAAAAGGGACAGACAATGAACACTGAAGCTTTCTTT.

The rearrangement links TRBV5-1 to TRBJ1-1; a weak D match, TRBD1 (5 bases). Trimming removed 4 bases from V and 11 bases from J, with 18 bases in between. This CDR3 has 13 amino acids. The germline V gene encodes CDR1 SGHRS and CDR2 YFSETQ. CDR3 sequence (DNA): TGCGCCAGCAGCCCTAGGGTCGGGGGAGAGGCTTTCTTT. This codes for CASSPRVGGEAFF.

This chain joins TRBV10-3 and TRBJ1-1, with D possibly matching TRBD1 (5 bases). Between the trimmed V and J ends, which lost 6 bases and 4 bases, there was a span of 12 bases. The germline gives CDR1 ENHRY, CDR2 SYGVKD. The CDR3 spans 13 residues. CDR3 sequence (DNA): TGTGCCATCAGGGACGTGGGGGGCACTGAAGCTTTCTTT. This gives the protein CAIRDVGGTEAFF.

This sequence joins TRBV7-2 and TRBJ1-1; 7 nucleotides line up with TRBD1. This CDR3 is built from 15 residues. Germline trimming cut 0 bases from V and 1 base from J; bases unmatched to any gene: 2. The germline V gene has CDR1 SGHTA and CDR2 FQGNSA. The CDR3 region has the DNA TGTGCCAGCAGCTTAGCCGGGACAGCGAACACTGAAGCTTTCTTT. This gives the protein CASSLAGTANTEAFF.

The chain recombines TRBV18 with TRBJ1-2, with TRBD1 matching over 12 bases. V shed 4 bases, J shed 5 bases, and the junction held 17 bases outside the gene matches. CDR3 length equals 19 residues. Germline V gives CDR1 KGHSH, CDR2 LQKENI. Here the CDR3 reads CASSRTPEGQGAPGYGYTF. DNA of the CDR3: TGTGCCAGCTCACGGACCCCCGAGGGACAGGGGGCACCGGGGTATGGCTACACCTTC.

J is TRBJ1-6 and V is TRBV10-3; 7 bases are shared with TRBD1. The V gene end was trimmed by 2 bases and the J gene end by 7 bases; junction bases not matched to a gene: 5. The CDR3 has 15 residues. Germline V gene sequence: CDR1 ENHRY, CDR2 SYGVKD. CDR3 loop: CAISEEQGQNSPLHF. CDR3 DNA sequence: TGTGCCATCAGTGAGGAACAGGGGCAGAATTCACCCCTCCACTTT.

This rearrangement joins TRBV20-1 to TRBJ2-1; 8 bases match TRBD2. The V segment lost 3 bases and the J segment 4 bases; nucleotides outside the gene matches: 8. CDR3 length: 15 amino acids. Germline CDR1 DFQATT, CDR2 SNEGSKA (reference sequence). The CDR3 DNA follows: TGCAGTGCTAGTTTAGCGGGGCGAGGGTACAATGAGCAGTTCTTC. Amino acid sequence: CSASLAGRGYNEQFF.

The chain combines TRBV7-8 with TRBJ2-3; TRBD2 matches 9 bases. The V gene's germline CDR1 is SGHVS and CDR2 FQNEAQ. The V and J ends lost 5 bases and 1 base, in that order; junction bases with no gene match: 7. This CDR3 contains 16 residues. DNA of the CDR3: TGTGCCAGCAGCAGAGGGACTAGCCAACGCACAGATACGCAGTATTTT. Translation: CASSRGTSQRTDTQYF. The full variable domain, its missing parts supplied by reference TRBV7-8 and TRBJ2-3, is GAGVSQSPRYKVAKRGQDVALRCDPISGHVSLFWYQQALGQGPEFLTYFQNEAQLDKSGLPSDRFFAERPEGSVSTLKIQRTQQEDSAVYLCASSRGTSQRTDTQYFGPGTRLTVL.

The chain links TRBV7-2 to TRBJ2-7; 7 nucleotides line up with TRBD1. Losses at the gene ends were 5 bases for V and 1 base for J; bases not matched to a gene: 2. The CDR3 covers 13 residues. CDR1 and CDR2 (germline): SGHTA, FQGNSA. CDR3 nucleotide sequence: TGTGCCAGCAGCCGGGACAGTTCCTACGAGCAGTACTTC. This encodes CASSRDSSYEQYF.

The rearrangement uses TRBV30 and TRBJ1-5; TRBD1 agrees at 7 bases. The CDR3 totals 14 residues. V was clipped by 3 bases and J by 7 bases; unmatched bases: 9. CDR1 and CDR2 from the germline V gene are GTSNPN and SVGIG (reference sequence). CDR3 DNA sequence: TGTGCCTGGAGCGGAGGGGACAGTTGGCAGCCCCAGCATTTT. It specifies CAWSGGDSWQPQHF.

The V gene is TRBV9, the J gene TRBJ2-7; 8 bases map to TRBD1. The junction had 5 bases not matched to a gene; V was cut back by 0 bases and J by 0 bases. CDR1 and CDR2 (germline): SGDLS, YYNGEE. The CDR3 has 16 residues. The CDR3 loop reads CASSVAGGTGSYEQYF. DNA for the CDR3: TGTGCCAGCAGCGTAGCTGGGGGGACAGGCTCCTACGAGCAGTACTTC.

This chain uses TRBV4-3 with TRBJ1-2; a weak D match, TRBD1 (5 bases). This CDR3 is 13 amino acids long. Trimming left V 1 base short and J 6 bases short, with 9 bases between. The V gene's germline CDR1 is LGHNA and CDR2 YSLEER. The CDR3 protein is CASSQVRGDGYTF. The CDR3 DNA follows: TGCGCCAGCAGCCAAGTACGGGGGGATGGCTACACCTTC.

V usage is TRBV2 and J usage is TRBJ1-4; 8 bases are a match to TRBD1. Losses at the gene ends were 7 bases for V and 6 bases for J; bases not matched to a gene: 7. The CDR3 totals 14 residues. Germline V gene data show CDR1 as SNHLY and CDR2 as FYNNEI. The CDR3 sequence is CASNGQGIDEKLFF. CDR3 bases: TGTGCCAGCAATGGACAGGGAATAGATGAAAAACTGTTTTTT. Filled out from reference TRBV2 and TRBJ1-4, the complete variable domain reads EPEVTQTPSHQVTQMGQEVILRCVPISNHLYFYWYRQILGQKVEFLVSFYNNEISEKSEIFDDQFSVERPDGSNFTLKIRSTKLEDSAMYFCASNGQGIDEKLFFGSGTQLSVL.

This chain uses TRBV5-5 with TRBJ1-1, with D possibly matching TRBD1 (5 bases). V was cut by 4 bases and J by 6 bases, with 13 bases left in between. Germline V lookup: CDR1 SGHKS, CDR2 YYEKEE (reference sequence). The CDR3 has 13 amino acids. CDR3 coding DNA: TGTGCCAGCAGCCCCACGGGGGGGGCTGAAGCTTTCTTT. Translation: CASSPTGGAEAFF.

The chain employs TRBV14 and TRBJ2-1, with D perhaps TRBD2 (6 bases). Germline-derived CDR1 and CDR2 are SGHDN and FVKESK. CDR3 size: 15 residues. V lost 6 bases, J lost 0 bases, and 12 bases lay in between. The CDR3 region is CASRHGGRSYNEQFF. The CDR3 DNA follows: TGTGCCAGCAGACACGGGGGACGCTCCTACAATGAGCAGTTCTTC.

V is TRBV18 and J is TRBJ1-2, with TRBD1 matching 9 bases. From germline, CDR1 is KGHSH and CDR2 LQKENI. Trimming removed 6 bases from V and 3 bases from J; junction bases left unmatched: 8. The CDR3 consists of 15 residues. The CDR3 nucleotides are TGTGCCAGCTCGCTACAGGGGGCGCGCGACTATGGCTACACCTTC. Protein product: CASSLQGARDYGYTF.

The chain carries TRBV30 and TRBJ1-5; 7 nucleotides agree with TRBD1. The CDR3 extends over 14 amino acids. The germline CDR1 and CDR2 sequences are GTSNPN and SVGIG (reference sequence). V dropped 5 bases and J dropped 2; count of bases not matched to a gene: 6. Here the CDR3 DNA reads TGTGCCTGGGGGAGAACAGGGGGCAATCAGCCCCAGCATTTT. It encodes CAWGRTGGNQPQHF. The variable domain in full, completed from reference TRBV30 and TRBJ1-5, reads SQTIHQWPATLVQPVGSPLSLECTVEGTSNPNLYWYRQAAGRGLQLLFYSVGIGQISSEVPQNLSASRPQDRQFILSSKKLLLSDSGFYLCAWGRTGGNQPQHFGDGTRLSIL.

The chain has TRBV27 and TRBJ2-1, with TRBD2 matching 8 bases. This CDR3 contains 16 residues. Germline-derived CDR1 and CDR2 are MNHEY and SMNVEV (reference sequence). V was clipped by 4 bases and J by 0 bases; unmatched bases: 5. CDR3 amino acids: CASSSGTSLSYNEQFF. CDR3 DNA sequence: TGTGCCAGCAGTTCCGGGACTAGTCTCTCCTACAATGAGCAGTTCTTC.